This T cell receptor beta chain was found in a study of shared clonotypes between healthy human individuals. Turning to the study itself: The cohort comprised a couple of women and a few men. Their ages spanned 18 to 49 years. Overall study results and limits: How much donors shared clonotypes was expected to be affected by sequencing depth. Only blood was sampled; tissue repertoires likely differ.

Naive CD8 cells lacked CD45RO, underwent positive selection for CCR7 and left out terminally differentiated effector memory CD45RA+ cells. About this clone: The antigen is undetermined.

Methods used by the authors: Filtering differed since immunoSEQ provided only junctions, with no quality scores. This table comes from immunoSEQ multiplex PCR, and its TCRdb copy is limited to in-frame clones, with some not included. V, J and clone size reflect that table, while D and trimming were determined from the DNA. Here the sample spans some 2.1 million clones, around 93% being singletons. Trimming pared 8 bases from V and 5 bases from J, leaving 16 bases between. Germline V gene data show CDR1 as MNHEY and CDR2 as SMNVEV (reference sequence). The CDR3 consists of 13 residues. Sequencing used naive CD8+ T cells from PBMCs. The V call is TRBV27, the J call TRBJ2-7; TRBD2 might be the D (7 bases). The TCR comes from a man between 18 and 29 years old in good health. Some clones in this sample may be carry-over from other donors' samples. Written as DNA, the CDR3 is TGTGCCAGCGCTATCCGGGGGGCCCACGAGCAGTACTTC. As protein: CASAIRGAHEQYF.